This T cell receptor (beta chain) was found in a study of T cell responses to AZD1222 COVID-19 vaccine. A remark on this clone: No antigen is known for it.

The study, taken as a whole, reports: Donor demographics were predominantly white British with a female majority; clonal diversity may be underestimated. Every sample of the repertoires postdated the peak T cell response. Reports indicate that nearly half of spike-specific TCRs are directed at unmutated variant regions. The study identified only a handful of AZD1222 recipients as seropositive at baseline.

Clones were sequenced by immunoSEQ multiplex PCR, and TCRdb holds only the in-frame ones, with some missing. The table lists approximately 150,000 clones, about 92% of them singletons. The TCR originated in an adult who received the AZD1222 COVID-19 vaccine. The material was peripheral blood, obtained 28 days after the second AZD1222 dose.

CDR3 sequence: CASSFQVRETQYF. DNA of the CDR3: TGTGCCAGCAGTTTTCAGGTTAGAGAGACCCAGTACTTC. The J gene is TRBJ2-5, the V gene TRBV28; D remains ambiguous. The CDR3 totals 13 residues. CDR1 and CDR2 from the germline V gene are MDHEN and SYDVKM. Trimming shortened V by 3 bases and J by 4 bases, and 9 bases separated the two germline ends.